This record looks at one TCR beta chain sequence and its context. Its antigen is unknown. This record comes from a study of T cell responses to AZD1222 COVID-19 vaccine. Study-level points and caveats: Repertoires were collected only later (after the peak T cell response had occurred). Two AZD1222 doses significantly raised spike-specific TCR breadth and depth over controls. Only 5 to 7 individuals given AZD1222 were seropositive at baseline. The donor group comprised mostly white British people and more females; the analysis possibly underestimated clonal diversity.

Produced via immunoSEQ multiplex PCR; TCRdb's table is partial and in-frame only. The sample lists 100,000 or so clones, approximately 96% occurring once. The CDR3 covers 16 residues. V was pared by 3 bases and J by 2 bases, with 15 bases between. Germline-derived CDR1 and CDR2 are MRHNA and SNTAGT. This chain uses TRBV6-4 with TRBJ2-3, with D unclear. The receptor was derived from an adult in good health. Sequenced material: peripheral blood, taken on day 0 of AZD1222 vaccination. CDR3 protein: CASSDNSGTPTDTQYF. CDR3 nucleotide sequence: TGTGCCAGCAGTGATAACTCAGGAACCCCCACAGATACGCAGTATTTT.